Listed below are T cell receptor beta chains from one sample, sequenced in a study of blood T cell repertoires in COVID-19. TCRdb keeps only in-frame clones here, not all; method: immunoSEQ multiplex PCR. The sample lists roughly 200,000 clones, 86% occurring once. The sample comprised PBMCs or T cells enriched from blood (not recorded which). These TCRs come from a woman aged 40 to 50 with acute COVID-19. CDR3s include the opening cysteine and the closing phenylalanine or tryptophan. A D gene is named only where the DNA matches it firmly. Clone size is not always given. Where it is, it says once, few, many or a class for expanded clones.

NA	TRBV5-4	TRBJ1-1	NA	CASSLEAGINTEAFF	TGTGCCAGCAGCTTGGAGGCAGGGATAAACACTGAAGCTTTCTTT
NA	TRBV7-3	TRBJ2-3	NA	CASSFGYTDTQYF	TGTGCCAGCAGCTTCGGGTATACAGATACGCAGTATTTT
NA	TRBV18	TRBJ1-2	TRBD1	CASSPKTSGTGMGWGYTF	TGTGCCAGCTCACCTAAAACGTCCGGGACAGGGATGGGCTGGGGCTACACCTTC
NA	TRBV7-2	TRBJ1-6	NA	CASSLLQNNSPLHF	TGTGCCAGCAGCTTATTACAGAATAATTCACCCCTCCACTTT
NA	TRBV18	TRBJ2-1	NA	CASSLANYNEQFF	TGTGCCAGCTCACTAGCGAACTACAATGAGCAGTTCTTC
NA	TRBV2	TRBJ1-5	NA	CASSEGAPGQPQHF	TGTGCCAGCAGTGAAGGAGCCCCGGGGCAGCCCCAGCATTTT
NA	TRBV7-2	TRBJ2-3	TRBD2	CASSLRLAGLTDTQYF	TGTGCCAGCAGCTTAAGACTAGCGGGGCTGACAGATACGCAGTATTTT
NA	TRBV5-1	TRBJ2-1	NA	CASSLAGSTRNNEQFF	TGCGCCAGCAGCTTGGCCGGGTCGACCAGAAACAATGAGCAGTTCTTC
NA	TRBV6-5	TRBJ1-6	TRBD1	CASSRTGDRNSPLHF	TGTGCCAGCAGTAGGACAGGGGATCGGAATTCACCCCTCCACTTT
once	TRBV3-1/TRBV3-2	TRBJ2-1	TRBD1	CASSRRDSWYNEQFF	TGTGCCAGCAGCCGAAGGGACAGTTGGTACAATGAGCAGTTCTTC
NA	TRBV6-2/TRBV6-3	TRBJ1-1	NA	CASSNPRQVWNTEAFF	TGTGCCAGCAGCAATCCCCGACAGGTTTGGAACACTGAAGCTTTCTTT
NA	TRBV18	TRBJ1-6	TRBD1	CASSQDRENSPLHF	TGTGCCAGCTCACAGGACAGGGAGAATTCACCCCTCCACTTT
NA	TRBV7-8	TRBJ1-6	NA	CASRMAGALSPLHF	TGTGCCAGCAGGATGGCGGGGGCACTTTCACCCCTCCACTTT
once	TRBV4-3	TRBJ2-1	NA	CASSEAPGGTYNEQFF	TGCGCCAGCAGCGAAGCCCCGGGGGGCACCTACAATGAGCAGTTCTTC
NA	TRBV5-5	TRBJ1-2	NA	CASSPGGRGYTF	TGTGCCAGCAGCCCCGGAGGTCGGGGCTACACCTTC
NA	TRBV5-1	TRBJ2-3	TRBD2	CASSFLAGGTDTQYF	TGCGCCAGCAGCTTCTTGGCGGGGGGCACAGATACGCAGTATTTT
NA	TRBV15	TRBJ2-7	TRBD2	CATSGKAGGPHEQYF	TGTGCCACCAGCGGGAAAGCGGGGGGGCCCCACGAGCAGTACTTC
NA	TRBV7-2	TRBJ2-7	NA	CASSTPQNYEQYF	TGTGCCAGCAGCACCCCCCAGAACTACGAGCAGTACTTC
few	TRBV6-5	TRBJ2-1	TRBD2	CAIKRAGDSYNEQFF	TGTGCCATCAAACGAGCGGGGGACTCCTACAATGAGCAGTTCTTC
NA	TRBV24-1	TRBJ2-3	NA	CATSDLAGPANRTDTQYF	TGTGCCACCAGTGATTTGGCGGGGCCCGCAAACCGCACAGATACGCAGTATTTT
NA	TRBV3-1/TRBV3-2	TRBJ1-2	NA	CASSQDLFGSYGYTF	TGTGCCAGCAGCCAAGATTTGTTTGGCTCCTATGGCTACACCTTC
NA	TRBV6-4	TRBJ2-3	NA	CASSGGGAADTQYF	TGTGCCAGCAGTGGAGGGGGGGCCGCAGATACGCAGTATTTT
NA	TRBV4-2	TRBJ2-1	TRBD1	CASSSKTGGHNEQFF	TGTGCCAGCAGCTCCAAGACAGGGGGCCACAATGAGCAGTTCTTC
NA	TRBV21-1	TRBJ1-6	NA	CASPYDNSPLHF	TGTGCCAGCCCGTATGATAATTCACCCCTCCACTTT
many	TRBV4-3	TRBJ1-6	TRBD1	CASSQDLTGRNNSPLHF	TGCGCCAGCAGCCAAGATCTGACAGGGAGAAATAATTCACCCCTCCACTTT
few	TRBV6-5	TRBJ2-7	TRBD2	CASSYSASGVYEQYF	TGTGCCAGCAGTTACTCGGCTAGCGGGGTCTACGAGCAGTACTTC
NA	TRBV19	TRBJ1-1	NA	CASSISPRQGKGNTEAFF	TGTGCCAGTAGTATAAGCCCACGGCAGGGGAAAGGGAACACTGAAGCTTTCTTT
NA	TRBV15	TRBJ1-6	TRBD1	CATQRDRGPSPLHF	TGTGCCACCCAACGGGACAGGGGACCCTCACCCCTCCACTTT
NA	TRBV29-1	TRBJ1-2	TRBD1	CSVRDRGDYGYTF	TGCAGCGTTAGGGACAGGGGGGACTATGGCTACACCTTC
NA	TRBV6-2/TRBV6-3	TRBJ1-6	NA	CASSYTGSSYNSPLHF	TGTGCCAGCAGCTATACAGGGAGCTCCTATAATTCACCCCTCCACTTT
NA	TRBV30	TRBJ2-2	TRBD1	CAWSAPGTGPGELFF	TGTGCCTGGAGCGCACCCGGGACAGGGCCCGGGGAGCTGTTTTTT
NA	TRBV28	TRBJ1-5	TRBD1	CASKTGGQEPQHF	TGTGCCAGCAAGACAGGGGGTCAAGAGCCCCAGCATTTT
NA	TRBV6-6	TRBJ1-6	TRBD1	CASSPRDSNSPLHF	TGTGCCAGCAGTCCCCGGGACAGTAATTCACCCCTCCACTTT
once	TRBV30	TRBJ1-1	NA	CAWSVHTEAFF	TGTGCCTGGAGTGTACATACTGAAGCTTTCTTT
NA	TRBV29-1	TRBJ1-1	TRBD1	CSVLRDRGLMNTEAFF	TGCAGCGTGCTCCGGGACAGGGGTCTTATGAACACTGAAGCTTTCTTT
NA	TRBV3-1/TRBV3-2	TRBJ2-1	TRBD2	CASSQGLASNEQFF	TGTGCCAGCAGCCAAGGACTAGCATCCAATGAGCAGTTCTTC
once	TRBV6-2/TRBV6-3	TRBJ2-1	TRBD1	CASGPTGGTGVGEQFF	TGTGCCAGCGGCCCCACGGGAGGGACAGGGGTGGGTGAGCAGTTCTTC
NA	TRBV12-5	TRBJ2-3	TRBD2	CASGASLAGIPDTQYF	TGTGCTAGTGGTGCGTCCCTAGCGGGGATCCCAGATACGCAGTATTTT
NA	TRBV5-1	TRBJ2-2	NA	CASSSNTGELFF	TGCGCCAGCAGCTCAAACACCGGGGAGCTGTTTTTT
NA	TRBV7-9	TRBJ1-1	TRBD1	CASRDRGPGTEAFF	TGTGCCAGCAGGGACAGGGGGCCGGGCACTGAAGCTTTCTTT
NA	TRBV7-3	TRBJ1-2	TRBD1	CASSTPGTDFYGYTF	TGTGCCAGCAGCACCCCCGGGACAGACTTCTATGGCTACACCTTC
NA	TRBV11-2	TRBJ1-1	NA	CASSLSGAEAFF	TGTGCCAGCAGCTTATCAGGGGCTGAAGCTTTCTTT
NA	TRBV25-1	TRBJ1-1	NA	CASTLLGEGAFF	TGTGCCAGCACCTTGTTGGGGGAGGGAGCTTTCTTT